The 30 T cell receptor beta chains below were found in one sample sequenced in a study of T-cell memory formation after mild COVID-19 listed by TCRdb under 2021. The method was 5' RACE. Sequencing instrument: Illumina NovaSeq 6000. The public reads were run again by TCRdb, first through fastp at Q25 and then through MiXCR, and only productive beta chains were kept. Each CDR3 protein gets just one entry, which takes the most common genes and DNA from the rows behind it. The table for this sample lists 200,000 to 300,000 distinct CDR3 sequences; 8.5% to 9.5% of them were counted only once. Roughly a fifth of the sample goes to the ten largest clones. Sequenced material: PBMCs or a T cell subset sorted from them (not recorded which). These receptors were collected from a man in his late teens or twenties who had mild COVID-19 (a few samples of this study predate the infection). The sample titles of this study are shuffled in the database, so cell type and time point are left out; the donor was told from shared clones.

This clonotype appeared a few times. The chain links TRBV21-1 to TRBJ2-2; the listed D gene, TRBD2, was not tested against the DNA. TRBV21-1 is designated a pseudogene. This CDR3 has 16 residues. The CDR3 coding sequence is TGTGCCAGCAGCAAAGTCGGGACTGCAAACACCGGGGAGCTGTTTTTT. As protein: CASSKVGTANTGELFF.

This clonotype was counted a few times. The genes are TRBV12-3 or TRBV12-4 and TRBJ2-1, with 10 nucleotides matching TRBD1. The CDR3 spans 16 residues. V dropped 3 bases and J dropped 3; count of bases not matched to a gene: 5. In DNA form, the CDR3 reads TGTGCCAGCAGTTTCAGGACAGGGGGATTCTACAATGAGCAGTTCTTC. Translating gives CASSFRTGGFYNEQFF.

The V and J genes are TRBV5-1 and TRBJ1-6; D perhaps matches TRBD1 (6 bases). The germline V gene encodes CDR1 SGHRS and CDR2 YFSETQ. The germline V and J ends were trimmed by 3 bases and 7 bases, with 17 bases remaining between them. This CDR3 has 16 residues. The chain's CDR3 is CASSSRRDTRNSPLHF. The DNA for the CDR3 is TGCGCCAGCAGCTCGCGCCGGGACACCCGCAATTCACCCCTCCACTTT.

Details on this clonotype: One end of the junction does not line up with germline, which may come from a read error. The chain has TRBV7-8 and TRBJ2-2; D is undetermined. CDR3 length: 13 residues. Germline CDR1 is SGHVS and CDR2 is FQNEAQ. CDR3 in amino acids: CVSSRSNTGELFF. CDR3 coding DNA: TGTGTCAGCAGCCGTTCGAACACCGGGGAGCTGTTTTTT. The full variable domain, completed using reference TRBV7-8 and TRBJ2-2, is GAGVSQSPRYKVAKRGQDVALRCDPISGHVSLFWYQQALGQGPEFLTYFQNEAQLDKSGLPSDRFFAERPEGSVSTLKIQRTQQEDSAVYLCVSSRSNTGELFFGEGSRLTVL.

This clonotype was seen at least ten times. The rearrangement uses TRBV14 and TRBJ2-2; 9 bases align to TRBD2. The CDR3 is 18 residues long. The V and J ends lost 2 bases and 5 bases, in that order; junction bases with no gene match: 12. Germline lookup yields CDR1 SGHDN and CDR2 FVKESK. The CDR3 region has the DNA TGTGCCAGCAGCCAAACGCGGGGGGGCCTGAGTAGGACCGGGGAGCTGTTTTTT. Translation: CASSQTRGGLSRTGELFF.

Only a few counts were recorded for this clonotype. The V gene is TRBV6-5, the J gene TRBJ2-3; 11 bases line up with TRBD2. Per the germline V gene, CDR1 is MNHEY and CDR2 is SVGAGI. The CDR3 has 16 residues. Trimming took 8 bases from V and 5 from J; bases not matched to a gene: 12. CDR3 sequence (DNA): TGTGCCAGCGGCAAAGTTAGCGGGGGGGCCGGAGATACGCAGTATTTT. Protein product: CASGKVSGGAGDTQYF.

The rearrangement links TRBV12-5 to TRBJ1-5; D is possibly TRBD1 (5 bases). Germline CDR1 LGHNT, CDR2 FRNRAP. The CDR3 is made up of 17 amino acids. V lost 8 bases, J lost 5 bases, and 25 bases lay in between. CDR3 bases: TGTGCTAGTCCCTCTGGGGGTCAGGAGAACCGTCATCAGCCCCAGCATTTT. It codes for CASPSGGQENRHQPQHF.

The chain carries TRBV20-1 and TRBJ2-1, with D unclear. Trimming cost V 6 bases and J 9 bases, with 15 bases left between them. The length of the CDR3 is 12 residues. From germline, CDR1 is DFQATT and CDR2 SNEGSKA (reference sequence). CDR3 DNA: TGCAGTGCAACCACGATCCGAACTGAGCAGTTCTTC. Amino acids: CSATTIRTEQFF.

The table lists this clonotype with many counts. The rearrangement links TRBV7-9 to TRBJ2-7, with D uncertain. CDR3 size: 12 residues. Germline CDR1 and CDR2: SEHNR and FQNEAQ (reference sequence). V was cut by 0 bases and J by 7 bases, with 7 bases left in between. The CDR3 is CASSLASGEQYV. The CDR3 nucleotides read TGTGCCAGCAGCTTAGCGTCAGGAGAGCAGTACGTC.

The genes are TRBV4-3 and TRBJ1-2, with TRBD1 matching over 8 bases. J was trimmed by 5 bases and V by 2 bases; bases with no gene match: 4. CDR1 and CDR2 (germline): LGHNA, YSLEER. The CDR3 is made up of 14 amino acids. In DNA form, the CDR3 reads TGCGCCAGCAGCCAACTCGGACAGGGATATGGCTACACCTTC. Translated: CASSQLGQGYGYTF.

This clonotype has only a few counts. This sequence joins TRBV3-1 and TRBJ2-1; no definite D call. Germline assignment: CDR1 LGHDT and CDR2 YNNKEL (reference sequence). This CDR3 comprises 15 residues. V was clipped by 1 base and J by 0 bases, with 7 bases between them. The DNA for the CDR3 is TGTGCCAGCAGCCAAGGGGCTAGCTCCTACAATGAGCAGTTCTTC. Amino acids: CASSQGASSYNEQFF.

The V gene is TRBV6-6, the J gene TRBJ1-1, with 10 bases identical to TRBD1. The CDR3 loop spans 15 amino acids. J gave up 4 bases and V 5 bases, and 7 bases lay outside the gene matches. From germline, CDR1 is MNHNY and CDR2 SVGAGI (reference sequence). The CDR3 nucleotides read TGTGCCAGCAGTGTCCGGGACAGGGGTTCCACTGAAGCTTTCTTT. Residues: CASSVRDRGSTEAFF.

CDR3 region: CATSSGINTGELFF. The CDR3 region has the DNA TGTGCCACCAGCTCAGGGATAAACACCGGGGAGCTGTTTTTT. The chain is built from TRBV24-1 and TRBJ2-2; D might be TRBD1 (5 bases). The V end lost 7 bases, the J end lost 2 bases, and 10 bases lay between the germline ends. The CDR3 runs to 14 residues. The germline V gene encodes CDR1 KGHDR and CDR2 SFDVKD.

This clonotype was seen more than once but under ten times. The chain couples TRBV28 to TRBJ2-7; no reliable D call. Per germline, CDR1 MDHEN and CDR2 SYDVKM. CDR3 length equals 13 residues. Trimming cost V 5 bases and J 9 bases, with 17 bases left between them. CDR3 nucleotides: TGTGCCAGCAGTCCTCCCGGGCAGCCTGCGCAGTACTTC. Translated: CASSPPGQPAQYF. Full variable domain (missing parts from reference TRBV28 and TRBJ2-7): DVKVTQSSRYLVKRTGEKVFLECVQDMDHENMFWYRQDPGLGLRLIYFSYDVKMKEKGDIPEGYSVSREKKERFSLILESASTNQTSMYLCASSPPGQPAQYFGPGTRLTVT.

CDR3: CASSLGSGTEAFF. The CDR3 DNA reads TGTGCCAGCAGCTTGGGCTCGGGTACTGAAGCTTTCTTT. This rearrangement joins TRBV5-6 to TRBJ1-1; D unresolved. V shed 0 bases and J shed 5 bases, with 8 bases lying between them. Germline loops: CDR1 SGHDT, CDR2 YYEEEE. The CDR3 totals 13 residues.

A word on this clonotype: Being one base from a much bigger clone, this may be a read error. The chain joins TRBV7-9 to TRBJ2-1, with D maybe TRBD1 (6 bases). Germline loops: CDR1 SEHNR, CDR2 FQNEAQ (reference sequence). The V and J ends lost 6 bases and 6 bases respectively, with 6 bases between them. The CDR3 has 11 amino acids. The CDR3 sequence is CASRGANEQFF. DNA of the CDR3: TGTGCCAGCAGGGGGGCCAATGAGCAGTTCTTC.

The chain recombines TRBV7-9 with TRBJ2-3; D possibly corresponds to TRBD2 (5 bases). The germline V gene encodes CDR1 SEHNR and CDR2 FQNEAQ (reference sequence). V lost 0 bases, J lost 2 bases, and 12 bases lay in between. CDR3 size: 16 residues. The CDR3 here is CASSLAMGSYTDTQYF. The DNA of the CDR3 is TGTGCCAGCAGCTTAGCTATGGGGAGTTACACAGATACGCAGTATTTT.

The genes are TRBV6-5 and TRBJ2-5, with 10 bases fitting TRBD2. This CDR3 spans 16 amino acids. V shed 0 bases and J 6 bases; nucleotides not matched to a gene: 7. Germline V gene lookup returns CDR1 MNHEY and CDR2 SVGAGI. The CDR3 loop reads CASSYSVAGGPKTQYF. As DNA, the CDR3 is TGTGCCAGCAGTTACTCGGTAGCGGGGGGTCCGAAGACCCAGTACTTC.

In its sample, this clonotype was seen a few times. The V gene is TRBV7-2, the J gene TRBJ2-1; TRBD2 is a possible D gene (5 bases). Germline V lookup: CDR1 SGHTA, CDR2 FQGNSA. The CDR3 has 15 residues. V dropped 5 bases and J dropped 9 bases, with 20 bases sitting between them. The CDR3 nucleotides are TGTGCCAGCAGCAGGGCGGGCCCTACTGAGTCTGAGCAGTTCTTC. It encodes CASSRAGPTESEQFF. The whole variable domain, remainder taken from reference TRBV7-2 and TRBJ2-1, is GAGVSQSPSNKVTEKGKDVELRCDPISGHTALYWYRQSLGQGLEFLIYFQGNSAPDKSGLPSDRFSAERTGGSVSTLTIQRTQQEDSAVYLCASSRAGPTESEQFFGPGTRLTVL.

The CDR3 loop reads CATSASDKTDTQYF. The CDR3, as DNA: TGTGCCACCAGTGCCTCGGACAAGACAGATACGCAGTATTTT. This sequence joins TRBV24-1 and TRBJ2-3; a possible D gene is TRBD1 (5 bases). V lost 5 bases and J lost 3, with 11 bases in between. The germline V gene has CDR1 KGHDR and CDR2 SFDVKD. The CDR3 has 14 residues.

This chain joins TRBV11-2 and TRBJ2-3; D perhaps matches TRBD1 (5 bases). Germline CDR1 and CDR2: SGHAT and FQNNGV. There are 16 residues in the CDR3. V was cut by 5 bases and J by 5 bases, with 20 bases left in between. The CDR3 sequence: CASSQAPGAGKDTQYF. The DNA of the CDR3 is TGTGCCAGCAGCCAAGCACCTGGGGCAGGAAAAGATACGCAGTATTTT.

This chain links TRBV11-2 with TRBJ2-1; 7 bases agree with TRBD1. In germline, CDR1 is SGHAT, CDR2 FQNNGV. The CDR3 extends over 13 amino acids. J lost 5 bases, V lost 5 bases, and 3 bases had no gene match. The CDR3 is CASSIGTDNEQFF. CDR3 nucleotide sequence: TGTGCCAGCAGCATTGGGACAGACAATGAGCAGTTCTTC.

In its sample, this clonotype was seen a few times. An end of the junction does not agree with germline; a read error may underlie this. The chain uses TRBV6-6 and TRBJ2-2, with TRBD1 identical over 9 bases. The CDR3 spans 18 residues. Germline CDR1 MNHNY, CDR2 SVGAGI (reference sequence). DNA of the CDR3: TGTGCCAGTAGTTACTCGACAGCGGGACAGGGTAGGACCGGGGAGCTGTTTTTT. The encoded protein is CASSYSTAGQGRTGELFF.

The gene calls are TRBV7-2 and TRBJ1-2; TRBD1 aligns across 8 bases. J gave up 7 bases and V 1 base, and 8 bases lay outside the gene matches. CDR3 length: 15 amino acids. The germline V gene has CDR1 SGHTA and CDR2 FQGNSA. CDR3 loop: CASSLVGDRGGGYTF. DNA for the CDR3: TGTGCCAGCAGCTTAGTAGGAGACAGGGGAGGTGGCTACACCTTC.

This chain links TRBV6-2 or TRBV6-3 with TRBJ1-1, with TRBD1 matching over 8 bases. This CDR3 contains 16 residues. After removal of 0 bases from V and 1 base from J, the junction contained 4 bases not matched to a gene. Per the germline V gene, CDR1 is MNHEY and CDR2 is SVGEGT. The CDR3 spells CASSYSTGVGNTEAFF. The CDR3 nucleotides are TGTGCCAGCAGTTACTCGACAGGGGTTGGGAACACTGAAGCTTTCTTT.

This clonotype was observed a handful of times. This chain uses TRBV12-3 or TRBV12-4 with TRBJ1-2, with 9 bases fitting TRBD1. The CDR3 is made up of 13 amino acids. V trimming: 6 bases; J trimming: 3 bases; junction bases outside the gene matches: 2. CDR3 nucleotides: TGTGCCAGCAGAAGGACAGGGGACTATGGCTACACCTTC. Protein: CASRRTGDYGYTF.

The V gene is TRBV20-1, the J gene TRBJ2-7, with D possibly being TRBD1 (7 bases). Trimming stripped 0 bases from V and 3 bases from J, with 15 bases between. Germline V gene data show CDR1 as DFQATT and CDR2 as SNEGSKA (reference sequence). The CDR3 spans 15 residues. In nucleotides, the CDR3 is TGCAGTGCTAGAGATAGGAGGGGGCCTTACTACGAGCAGTACTTC. Translated: CSARDRRGPYYEQYF.

This clonotype was counted only a few times. The chain links TRBV7-2 to TRBJ1-6; D gene ambiguous. The length of the CDR3 is 16 residues. Trimming took 1 base from V and 9 from J, leaving 16 bases between them. CDR1 is SGHTA and CDR2 is FQGNSA in the germline V gene. This CDR3 reads CASSLERPGVGSPLHF. CDR3 in DNA: TGTGCCAGCAGCTTAGAGCGCCCCGGGGTAGGTTCACCCCTCCACTTT.

DNA of the CDR3: TGCAGTGCTAGGGGCCAGCTCCTTAATCAGCCCCAGCATTTT. It encodes CSARGQLLNQPQHF. This chain uses TRBV20-1 with TRBJ1-5; D uncertain. CDR1 and CDR2 from the germline V gene are DFQATT and SNEGSKA (reference sequence). The CDR3 totals 14 residues. V was shortened by 3 bases and J by 4 bases, with 13 bases between the two germline ends.

The chain uses TRBV10-3 and TRBJ2-1, with a possible D match to TRBD2 (5 bases). Germline CDR1 and CDR2: ENHRY and SYGVKD. CDR3 length: 13 amino acids. Trimming removed 2 bases from V and 6 bases from J, with 8 bases in between. The CDR3 DNA reads TGTGCCATCAGTGAGACGGGGAGCAATGAGCAGTTCTTC. Translation gives CAISETGSNEQFF.